This T cell receptor beta chain was sequenced in a study of beta chain features in type 1 diabetes. Findings and limits, study-wide: Patients with Type 1 diabetes showed moderately but significantly shorter TCRB CDR3s in all four CD4+ subsets. High-TCR-expressing cells could be over-represented by cDNA sequencing.

In the case of this clone: What it binds is not known.

V dropped 3 bases and J dropped 4 bases, with 9 bases sitting between them. CDR3 size: 14 residues. Germline assignment: CDR1 LNHNV and CDR2 YYDKDF (reference sequence). Sequenced material consisted of expressed TCRB transcripts (all of the isolated RNA was reverse transcribed). Generated by immunoSEQ multiplex PCR, the TCRdb table keeps only in-frame clones and is missing some. This sample yields over 150,000 clones, of which 7.8% are seen a single time; about 0.9% belongs to the top ten. The sample consisted of central memory CD4+ T cells from blood. The rearrangement links TRBV15 to TRBJ1-4; the D is unclear. The receptor's source is a woman in her thirties or forties with type 1 diabetes. The CDR3, as DNA: TGTGCCACCAGCAGCTTCCAGGTTAATGAAAAACTGTTTTTT. It yields the protein CATSSFQVNEKLFF.